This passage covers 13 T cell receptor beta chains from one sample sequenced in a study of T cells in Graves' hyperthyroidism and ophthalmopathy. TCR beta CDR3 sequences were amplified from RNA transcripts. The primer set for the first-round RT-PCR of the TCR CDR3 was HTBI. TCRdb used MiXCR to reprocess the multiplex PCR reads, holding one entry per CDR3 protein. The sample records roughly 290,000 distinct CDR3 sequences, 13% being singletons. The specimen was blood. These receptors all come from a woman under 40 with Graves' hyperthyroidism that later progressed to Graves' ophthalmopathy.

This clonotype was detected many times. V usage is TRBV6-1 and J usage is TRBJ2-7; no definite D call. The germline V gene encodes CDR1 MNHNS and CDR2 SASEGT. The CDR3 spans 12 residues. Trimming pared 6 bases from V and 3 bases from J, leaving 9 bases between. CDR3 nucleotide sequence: TGTGCCAGCAGACAAGTGGGCTACGAGCAGTACTTC. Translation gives CASRQVGYEQYF.

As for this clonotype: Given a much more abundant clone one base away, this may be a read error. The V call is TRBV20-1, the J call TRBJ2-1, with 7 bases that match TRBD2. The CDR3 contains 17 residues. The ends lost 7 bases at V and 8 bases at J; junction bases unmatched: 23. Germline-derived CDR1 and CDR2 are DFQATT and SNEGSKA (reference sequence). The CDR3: CSVRGELVGGNRDEQFF. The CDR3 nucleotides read TGCAGTGTCCGGGGGGAACTAGTGGGAGGTAATCGGGATGAGCAGTTCTTC.

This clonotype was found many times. The CDR3 DNA reads TGTGCCAGCAGCTTACTTGAGGGATCTGGAAACACCATATATTTT. Translating it yields CASSLLEGSGNTIYF. J is TRBJ1-3 and V is TRBV11-2; D remains ambiguous. The CDR3 extends over 15 amino acids. Germline V lookup: CDR1 SGHAT, CDR2 FQNNGV. The ends were cut back, 2 bases at V and 1 base at J, with 9 bases in the middle.

The CDR3 nucleotides are TGTGCCAGCAGCCAACTAGCGGGAGCCCCCAATGAGCAGTTCTTC. Its translation is CASSQLAGAPNEQFF. V is TRBV27 and J is TRBJ2-1, with TRBD2 matching 11 bases. The CDR3 has 15 residues. J gave up 6 bases and V 6 bases, and 7 bases lay outside the gene matches. Germline V gene sequence: CDR1 MNHEY, CDR2 SMNVEV (reference sequence).

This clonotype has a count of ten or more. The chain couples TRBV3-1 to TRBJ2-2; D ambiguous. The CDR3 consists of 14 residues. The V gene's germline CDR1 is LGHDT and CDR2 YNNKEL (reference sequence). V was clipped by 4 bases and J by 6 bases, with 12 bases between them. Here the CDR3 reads CASSPSRVAGELFF. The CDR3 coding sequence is TGTGCCAGCAGCCCCTCCCGGGTTGCCGGGGAGCTGTTTTTT.

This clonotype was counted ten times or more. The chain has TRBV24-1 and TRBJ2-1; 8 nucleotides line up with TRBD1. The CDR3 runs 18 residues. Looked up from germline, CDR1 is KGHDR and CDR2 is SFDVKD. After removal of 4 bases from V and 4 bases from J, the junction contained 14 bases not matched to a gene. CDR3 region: CATSEAQGATDPYNEQFF. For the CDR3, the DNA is TGTGCCACCAGTGAAGCTCAGGGGGCGACGGACCCTTACAATGAGCAGTTCTTC.

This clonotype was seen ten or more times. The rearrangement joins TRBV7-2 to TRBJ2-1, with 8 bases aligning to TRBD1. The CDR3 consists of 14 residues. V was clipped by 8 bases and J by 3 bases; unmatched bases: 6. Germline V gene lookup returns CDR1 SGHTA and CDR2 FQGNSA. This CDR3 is CASGSGGFYNEQFF. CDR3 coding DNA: TGTGCCAGCGGCTCAGGGGGCTTCTACAATGAGCAGTTCTTC.

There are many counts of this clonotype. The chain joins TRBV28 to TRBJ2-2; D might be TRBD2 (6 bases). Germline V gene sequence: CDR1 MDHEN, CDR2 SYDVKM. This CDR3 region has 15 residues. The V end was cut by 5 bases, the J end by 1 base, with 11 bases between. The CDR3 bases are TGTGCCAGCAGTCCCCATAGCGGGAACACCGGGGAGCTGTTTTTT. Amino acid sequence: CASSPHSGNTGELFF.

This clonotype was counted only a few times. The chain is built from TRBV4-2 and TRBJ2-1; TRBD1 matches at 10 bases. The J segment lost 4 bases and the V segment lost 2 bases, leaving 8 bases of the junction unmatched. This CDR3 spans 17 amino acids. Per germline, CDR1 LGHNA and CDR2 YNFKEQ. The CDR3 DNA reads TGTGCCAGCAGCCAAAACCGCGGGACAGGGGTTTACAATGAGCAGTTCTTC. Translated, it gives CASSQNRGTGVYNEQFF.

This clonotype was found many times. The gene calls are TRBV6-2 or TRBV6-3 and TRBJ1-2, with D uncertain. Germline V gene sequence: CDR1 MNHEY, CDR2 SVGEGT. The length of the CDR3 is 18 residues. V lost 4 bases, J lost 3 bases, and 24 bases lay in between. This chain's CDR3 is CASSSQLTWVRDYYGYTF. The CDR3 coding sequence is TGTGCCAGCAGTTCCCAACTAACCTGGGTTCGGGATTACTATGGCTACACCTTC.

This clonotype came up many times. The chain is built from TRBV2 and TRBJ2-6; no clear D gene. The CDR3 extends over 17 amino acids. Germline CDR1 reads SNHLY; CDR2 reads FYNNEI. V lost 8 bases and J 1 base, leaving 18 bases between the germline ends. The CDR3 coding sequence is TGTGCCAGCCACTCCAGGATAGTGCGTTCTGGGGCCAACGTCCTGACTTTC. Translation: CASHSRIVRSGANVLTF.

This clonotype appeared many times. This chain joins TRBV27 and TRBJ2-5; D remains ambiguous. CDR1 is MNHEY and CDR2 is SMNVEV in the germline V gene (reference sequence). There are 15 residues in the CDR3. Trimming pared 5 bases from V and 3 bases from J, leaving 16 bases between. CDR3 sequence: CASSTPGSPKETQYF. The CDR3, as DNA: TGTGCCAGCAGTACACCGGGCTCTCCAAAAGAGACCCAGTACTTC.

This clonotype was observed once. The CDR3 spells CASSIGQGGNQPQHF. Written as DNA, the CDR3 is TGTGCCAGTAGTATAGGCCAGGGGGGAAATCAGCCCCAGCATTTT. The chain recombines TRBV19 with TRBJ1-5, with 7 bases identical to TRBD1. With V trimmed by 1 base and J by 4 bases, 4 bases remained unmatched. This CDR3 is built from 15 residues. Germline lookup yields CDR1 LNHDA and CDR2 SQIVND (reference sequence).